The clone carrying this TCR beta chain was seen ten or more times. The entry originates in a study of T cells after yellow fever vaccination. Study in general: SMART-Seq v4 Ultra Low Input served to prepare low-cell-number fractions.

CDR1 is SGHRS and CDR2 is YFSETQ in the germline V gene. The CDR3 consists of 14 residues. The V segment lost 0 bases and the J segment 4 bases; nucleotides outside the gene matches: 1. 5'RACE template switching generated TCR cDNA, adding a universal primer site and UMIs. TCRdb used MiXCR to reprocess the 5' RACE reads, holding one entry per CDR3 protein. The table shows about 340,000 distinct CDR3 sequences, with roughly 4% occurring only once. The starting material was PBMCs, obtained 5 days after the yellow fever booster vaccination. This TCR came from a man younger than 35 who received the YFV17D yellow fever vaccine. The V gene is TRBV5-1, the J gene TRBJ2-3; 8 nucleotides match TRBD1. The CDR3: CASSLVQGADTQYF. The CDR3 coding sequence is TGCGCCAGCAGCTTGGTACAGGGGGCAGATACGCAGTATTTT. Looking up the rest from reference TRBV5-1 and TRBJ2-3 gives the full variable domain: KAGVTQTPRYLIKTRGQQVTLSCSPISGHRSVSWYQQTPGQGLQFLFEYFSETQRNKGNFPGRFSGRQFSNSRSEMNVSTLELGDSALYLCASSLVQGADTQYFGPGTRLTVL.